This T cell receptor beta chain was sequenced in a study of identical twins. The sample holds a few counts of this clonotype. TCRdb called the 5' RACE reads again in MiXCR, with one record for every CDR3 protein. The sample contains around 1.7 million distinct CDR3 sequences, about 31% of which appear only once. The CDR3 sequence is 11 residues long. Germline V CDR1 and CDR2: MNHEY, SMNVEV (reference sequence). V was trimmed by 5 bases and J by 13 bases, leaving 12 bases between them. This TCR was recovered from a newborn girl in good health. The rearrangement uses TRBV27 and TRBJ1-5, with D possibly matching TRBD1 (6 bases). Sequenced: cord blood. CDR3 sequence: CASSVTGIQHF. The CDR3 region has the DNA TGTGCCAGCAGTGTCACAGGGATACAGCATTTT.